Listed here are 12 T cell receptor beta chains from one sample, sequenced in a study of molecular identifiers for immune sequencing clone quantification. TCRdb fed the PCR reads into MiXCR, producing one record per CDR3 protein. Of more than 85,000 distinct CDR3 sequences in the sample, roughly a third are singletons; the top ten hold roughly 4.2%. Sequencing was carried out using naive CD8+ T cells from blood, with Jurkat cell RNA spiked in. The sample's subset: FACS-sorted CD8+CD4-CCR7+CD45RA+ naive T cells. These receptors originate from a human donor in good health. Some libraries in this study had Jurkat cell RNA spiked in.

In its sample, this clonotype was seen a few times. The chain employs TRBV28 and TRBJ2-7; 10 positions agree with TRBD2. The length of the CDR3 is 15 residues. Germline CDR1 is MDHEN and CDR2 is SYDVKM. Trimming took 1 base from V and 3 from J; bases not matched to a gene: 3. This CDR3 is CASSLYTSGIYEQYF. CDR3 in DNA: TGTGCCAGCAGTTTATACACTAGCGGGATCTACGAGCAGTACTTC.

This clonotype has more than one count but fewer than ten. The chain is built from TRBV7-6 and TRBJ2-3, with unresolved D. CDR3 length equals 14 residues. Trimming stripped 3 bases from V and 2 bases from J, with 9 bases between. The V gene's germline CDR1 is SGHVS and CDR2 FNYEAQ. In nucleotides, the CDR3 is TGTGCCAGCAGCTTCAATAGCAACACAGATACGCAGTATTTT. It is translated as CASSFNSNTDTQYF.

On this clonotype: A much larger clone lies a single base off, so this may be a read error. J is TRBJ2-5 and V is TRBV25-1; TRBD2 aligns across 9 bases. With 4 bases clipped from V and 4 bases from J, the junction kept 16 bases outside the gene matches. CDR1 is MGHDK and CDR2 is SYGVNS in the germline V gene. CDR3 size: 18 residues. The CDR3 nucleotides are TGTGCCAGCAGTGGGCTAGCGGGGATTACAACCCCTCGAGAGACCCAGTACTTC. This codes for CASSGLAGITTPRETQYF.

Only one count was recorded for this clonotype. With a much larger clone just one base away, this may be a read error. The chain carries TRBV29-1 and TRBJ2-2; a possible D gene is TRBD1 (5 bases). Germline CDR1 is SQVTM and CDR2 is ANQGSEA. The CDR3 totals 15 residues. CDR3 in DNA: TGCTGCGTTGTCATAGGGGCCACCAACACCGGGGAGCTGTTTTTT. Translation gives CCVVIGATNTGELFF.

This clonotype was counted at least ten times. The V gene is TRBV12-3 or TRBV12-4, the J gene TRBJ2-1; D uncertain. The V end lost 3 bases, the J end lost 7 bases, and 4 bases lay between the germline ends. The CDR3 contains 11 residues. DNA for the CDR3: TGTGCCAGCAGTTTGGTAAATGAGCAGTTCTTC. It is translated as CASSLVNEQFF.

The V call is TRBV9, the J call TRBJ2-1; 13 bases agree with TRBD2. With 4 bases clipped from V and 5 bases from J, the junction kept 6 bases outside the gene matches. Germline V gene sequence: CDR1 SGDLS, CDR2 YYNGEE. This CDR3 region has 16 residues. The CDR3 protein is CASSSTGTSGNNEQFF. DNA of the CDR3: TGTGCCAGCAGCTCAACGGGGACTAGCGGGAACAATGAGCAGTTCTTC.

For this clonotype: Possible read error: a much larger clone is one base away. The chain joins TRBV10-3 to TRBJ2-7; D gene unclear. Germline V CDR1 and CDR2: ENHRY, SYGVKD. The CDR3 is 12 amino acids. Trimming took 6 bases from V and 2 from J, leaving 8 bases between them. CDR3 in amino acids: CAIRVSPYEQYF. Written as DNA, the CDR3 is TGTGCCATCAGAGTTAGCCCCTACGAGCAGTACTTC.

On this clonotype: One end of the junction varies from germline; a read error may be responsible. The V and J genes are TRBV18 and TRBJ2-1; 8 nucleotides agree with TRBD2. Germline V gene sequence: CDR1 KGHSH, CDR2 LQKENI. The CDR3 extends over 16 amino acids. The CDR3 protein is CASSPTRAGAGNERFF. CDR3 nucleotides: TGTGCCAGCTCACCAACGCGAGCGGGAGCAGGGAATGAGCGGTTCTTC. The variable domain in full, with the rest retrieved from reference TRBV18 and TRBJ2-1, is NAGVMQNPRHLVRRRGQEARLRCSPMKGHSHVYWYRQLPEEGLKFMVYLQKENIIDESGMPKERFSAEFPKEGPSILRIQQVVRGDSAAYFCASSPTRAGAGNERFFGPGTRLTVL.

In the case of this clonotype: Possible read error: a much larger clone is one base away. This likely comes from a read error, as the CDR3 has no conserved phenylalanine or tryptophan at its end. This sequence joins TRBV7-6 and TRBJ2-3; D ambiguous. The V end lost 3 bases, the J end lost 4 bases, and 5 bases lay between the germline ends. This CDR3 comprises 12 residues. Germline V gene data show CDR1 as SGHVS and CDR2 as FNYEAQ. In DNA, the CDR3 is TGTGCCAGCAGCTTCTTAGCAGATACGCAGTATCTT. This codes for CASSFLADTQYL.

About this clonotype itself: This may arise from a read error, as a much more abundant clone is one base away. Because it lacks the conserved phenylalanine or tryptophan at the end, this CDR3 is likely a read error. The V gene is TRBV14, the J gene TRBJ2-7; perhaps TRBD2 as D (6 bases). Germline CDR1 SGHDN, CDR2 FVKESK. This CDR3 has 16 amino acids. V dropped 0 bases and J dropped 4 bases, with 16 bases sitting between them. The CDR3 loop reads CASSQEAGTPGYEQYL. CDR3 DNA sequence: TGTGCCAGCAGCCAAGAGGCCGGGACTCCAGGGTACGAGCAGTACCTC.

The gene calls are TRBV5-4 and TRBJ2-1, with 8 bases that match TRBD2. Germline V gene lookup returns CDR1 SGHNT and CDR2 YYREEE (reference sequence). The CDR3 has 14 amino acids. V lost 0 bases, J lost 14 bases, and 10 bases stayed unmatched. This chain's CDR3 is CASSLAGSGAGEFF. The CDR3 nucleotides read TGTGCCAGCAGCTTGGCGGGTAGCGGGGCAGGGGAGTTCTTC.

The rearrangement joins TRBV28 to TRBJ2-5, with D possibly matching TRBD1 (6 bases). Germline values: CDR1 MDHEN, CDR2 SYDVKM. V was cut by 3 bases and J by 1 base, with 15 bases left in between. The CDR3 loop spans 16 amino acids. The CDR3 DNA reads TGTGCCAGCAGTTTGGGTTCAGGGGCTTTCCAAGAGACCCAGTACTTC. Translating gives CASSLGSGAFQETQYF.